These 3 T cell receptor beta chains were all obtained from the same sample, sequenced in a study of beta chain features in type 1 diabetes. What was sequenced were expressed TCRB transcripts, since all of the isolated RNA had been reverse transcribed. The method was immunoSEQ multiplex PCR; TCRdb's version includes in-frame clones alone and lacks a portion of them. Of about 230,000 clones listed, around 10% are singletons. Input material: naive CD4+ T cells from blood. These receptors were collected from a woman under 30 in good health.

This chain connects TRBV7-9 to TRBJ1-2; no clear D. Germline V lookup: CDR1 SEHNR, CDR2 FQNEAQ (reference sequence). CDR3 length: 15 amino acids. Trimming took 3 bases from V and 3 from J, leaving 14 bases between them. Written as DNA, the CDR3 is TGTGCCAGCAGCTTCCCACAAACTGAGGACTATGGCTACACCTTC. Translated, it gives CASSFPQTEDYGYTF.

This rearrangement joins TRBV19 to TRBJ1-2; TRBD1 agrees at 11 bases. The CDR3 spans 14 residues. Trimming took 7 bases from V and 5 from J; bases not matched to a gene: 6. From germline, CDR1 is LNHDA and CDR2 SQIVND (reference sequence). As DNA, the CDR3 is TGTGCCAGTACCCAGGACAGGGGGCAATATGGCTACACCTTC. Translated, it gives CASTQDRGQYGYTF.

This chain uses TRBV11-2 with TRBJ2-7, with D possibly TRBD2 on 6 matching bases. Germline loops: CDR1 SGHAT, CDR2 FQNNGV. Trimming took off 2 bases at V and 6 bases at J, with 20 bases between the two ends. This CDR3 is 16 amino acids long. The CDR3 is CASSLSLGEAWAEQYF. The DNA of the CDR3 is TGTGCCAGCAGCTTAAGTTTAGGGGAGGCATGGGCCGAGCAGTACTTC.